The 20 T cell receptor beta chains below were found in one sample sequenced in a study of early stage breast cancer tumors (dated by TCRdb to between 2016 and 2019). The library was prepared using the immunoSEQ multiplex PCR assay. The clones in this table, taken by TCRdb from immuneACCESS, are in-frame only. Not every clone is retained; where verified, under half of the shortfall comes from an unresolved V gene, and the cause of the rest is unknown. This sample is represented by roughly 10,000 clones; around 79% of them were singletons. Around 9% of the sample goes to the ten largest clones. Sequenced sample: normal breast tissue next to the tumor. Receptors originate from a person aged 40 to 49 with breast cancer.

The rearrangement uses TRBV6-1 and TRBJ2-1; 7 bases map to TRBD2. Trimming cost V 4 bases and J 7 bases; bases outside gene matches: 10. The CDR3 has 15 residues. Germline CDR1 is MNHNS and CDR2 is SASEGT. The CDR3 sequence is CASSGGGPYSNEQFF. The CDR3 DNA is TGTGCCAGCAGTGGGGGAGGGCCGTATTCAAATGAGCAGTTCTTC.

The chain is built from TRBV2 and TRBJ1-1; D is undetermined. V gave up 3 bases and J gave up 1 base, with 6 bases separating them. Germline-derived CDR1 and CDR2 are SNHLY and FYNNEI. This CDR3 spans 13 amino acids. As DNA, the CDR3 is TGTGCCAGCAGTGAGGGGAGGAACACTGAAGCTTTCTTT. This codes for CASSEGRNTEAFF.

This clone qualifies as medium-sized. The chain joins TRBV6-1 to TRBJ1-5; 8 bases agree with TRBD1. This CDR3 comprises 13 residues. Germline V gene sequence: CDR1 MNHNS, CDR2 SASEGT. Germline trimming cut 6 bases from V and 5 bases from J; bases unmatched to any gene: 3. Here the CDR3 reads CASRGQVDQPQHF. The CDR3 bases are TGTGCCAGCAGGGGACAGGTCGATCAGCCCCAGCATTTT.

The CDR3 DNA sequence: TGTGCCAGCAGCCCGGCGAAGGGGAACATTCAGTACTTC. Amino acid sequence: CASSPAKGNIQYF. The chain is built from TRBV7-2 and TRBJ2-4; maybe TRBD1 (5 bases). The V end was cut by 5 bases, the J end by 7 bases, with 12 bases between. Looked up from germline, CDR1 is SGHTA and CDR2 is FQGNSA. This CDR3 has 13 residues.

The CDR3 protein is CASSLVIRTSRNYGYTF. The CDR3 DNA reads as TGTGCCAGCAGCTTAGTTATTCGCACCTCGAGGAACTATGGCTACACCTTC. The chain combines TRBV7-8 with TRBJ1-2; no reliable D call. Germline V lookup: CDR1 SGHVS, CDR2 FQNEAQ. V was cut by 1 base and J by 2 bases, with 17 bases left in between. The CDR3 extends over 17 amino acids.

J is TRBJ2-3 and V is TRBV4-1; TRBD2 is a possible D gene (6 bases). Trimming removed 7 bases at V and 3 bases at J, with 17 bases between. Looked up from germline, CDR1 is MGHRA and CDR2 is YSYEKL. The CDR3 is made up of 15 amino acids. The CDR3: CASKGDPAGTDTQYF. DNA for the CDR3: TGCGCCAGCAAAGGGGACCCAGCGGGTACAGATACGCAGTATTTT.

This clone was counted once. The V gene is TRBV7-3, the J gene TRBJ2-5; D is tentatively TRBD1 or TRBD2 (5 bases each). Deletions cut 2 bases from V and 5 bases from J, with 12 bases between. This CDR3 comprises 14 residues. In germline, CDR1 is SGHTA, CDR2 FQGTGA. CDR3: CASSLSRGTETQYF. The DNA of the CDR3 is TGTGCCAGCAGCTTATCACGGGGCACCGAGACCCAGTACTTC.

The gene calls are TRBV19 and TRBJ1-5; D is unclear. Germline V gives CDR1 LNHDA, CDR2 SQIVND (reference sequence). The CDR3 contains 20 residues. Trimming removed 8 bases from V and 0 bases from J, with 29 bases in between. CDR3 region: CASQPARKYGPGFSNQPQHF. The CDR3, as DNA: TGTGCCAGTCAACCAGCCCGAAAGTACGGCCCGGGGTTTAGCAATCAGCCCCAGCATTTT.

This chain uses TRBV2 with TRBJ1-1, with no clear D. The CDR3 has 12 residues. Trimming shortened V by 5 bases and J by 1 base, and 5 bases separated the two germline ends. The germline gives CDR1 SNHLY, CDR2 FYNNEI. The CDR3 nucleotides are TGTGCCAGCAGTCTCACGAACACTGAAGCTTTCTTT. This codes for CASSLTNTEAFF. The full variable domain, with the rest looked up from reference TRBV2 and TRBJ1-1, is EPEVTQTPSHQVTQMGQEVILRCVPISNHLYFYWYRQILGQKVEFLVSFYNNEISEKSEIFDDQFSVERPDGSNFTLKIRSTKLEDSAMYFCASSLTNTEAFFGQGTRLTVV.

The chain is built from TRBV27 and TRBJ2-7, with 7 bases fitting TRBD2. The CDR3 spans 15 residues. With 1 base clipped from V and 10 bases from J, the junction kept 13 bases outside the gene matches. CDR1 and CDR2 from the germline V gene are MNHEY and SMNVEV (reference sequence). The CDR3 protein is CASSLYGSRGVRQYF. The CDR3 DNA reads TGTGCCAGCAGTTTATACGGGTCCCGGGGGGTACGACAGTACTTC.

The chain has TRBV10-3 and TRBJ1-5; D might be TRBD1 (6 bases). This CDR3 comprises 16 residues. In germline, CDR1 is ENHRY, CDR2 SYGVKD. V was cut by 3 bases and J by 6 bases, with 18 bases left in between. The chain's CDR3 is CAISDPKQGSGQPQHF. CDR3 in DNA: TGTGCCATCAGTGACCCCAAACAGGGATCAGGTCAGCCCCAGCATTTT.

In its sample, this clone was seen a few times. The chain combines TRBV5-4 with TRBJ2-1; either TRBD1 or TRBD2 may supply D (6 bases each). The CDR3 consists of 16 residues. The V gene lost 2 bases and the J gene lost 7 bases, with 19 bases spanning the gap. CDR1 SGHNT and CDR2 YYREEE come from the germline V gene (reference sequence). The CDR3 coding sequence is TGTGCCAGCAGCTTCCAACTAGGGGGGTTACGGAATGAGCAGTTCTTC. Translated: CASSFQLGGLRNEQFF.

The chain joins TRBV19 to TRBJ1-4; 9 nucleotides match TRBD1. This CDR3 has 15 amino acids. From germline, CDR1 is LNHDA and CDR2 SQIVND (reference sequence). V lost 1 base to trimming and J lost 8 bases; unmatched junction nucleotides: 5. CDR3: CASSIAGQGREKLFF. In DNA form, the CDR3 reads TGTGCCAGTAGTATAGCGGGACAGGGTCGAGAAAAACTGTTTTTT.

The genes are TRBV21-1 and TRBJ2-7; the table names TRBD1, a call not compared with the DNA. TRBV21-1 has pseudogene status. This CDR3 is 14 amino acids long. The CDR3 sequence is CASSKAQAPYEQYF. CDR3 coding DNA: TGTGCCAGCAGCAAAGCCCAGGCCCCCTACGAGCAGTACTTC.

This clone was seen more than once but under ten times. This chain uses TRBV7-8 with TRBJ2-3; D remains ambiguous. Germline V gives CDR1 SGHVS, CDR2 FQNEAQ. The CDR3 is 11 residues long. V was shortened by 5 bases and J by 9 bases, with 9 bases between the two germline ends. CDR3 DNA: TGTGCCAGCAGCCCTAGTGGCACGCAGTATTTT. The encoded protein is CASSPSGTQYF.

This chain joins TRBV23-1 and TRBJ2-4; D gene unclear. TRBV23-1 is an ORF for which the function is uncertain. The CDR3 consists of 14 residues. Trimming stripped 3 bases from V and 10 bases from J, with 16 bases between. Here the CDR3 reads CASSHFGFGPIQYF. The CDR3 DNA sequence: TGCGCCAGCAGTCATTTCGGATTTGGCCCTATTCAGTACTTC.

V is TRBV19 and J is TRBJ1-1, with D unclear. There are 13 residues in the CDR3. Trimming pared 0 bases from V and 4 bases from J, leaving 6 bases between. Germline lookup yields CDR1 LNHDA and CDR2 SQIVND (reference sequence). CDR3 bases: TGTGCCAGTAGTATAGACAGCTTCACTGAAGCTTTCTTT. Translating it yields CASSIDSFTEAFF. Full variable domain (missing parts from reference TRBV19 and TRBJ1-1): DGGITQSPKYLFRKEGQNVTLSCEQNLNHDAMYWYRQDPGQGLRLIYYSQIVNDFQKGDIAEGYSVSREKKESFPLTVTSAQKNPTAFYLCASSIDSFTEAFFGQGTRLTVV.

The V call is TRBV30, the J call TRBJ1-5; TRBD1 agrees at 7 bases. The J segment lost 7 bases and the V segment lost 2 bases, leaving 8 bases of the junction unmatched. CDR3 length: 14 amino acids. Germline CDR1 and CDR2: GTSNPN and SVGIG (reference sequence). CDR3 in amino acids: CAWSKSTGAQPQHF. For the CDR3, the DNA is TGTGCCTGGAGTAAAAGCACAGGGGCCCAGCCCCAGCATTTT.

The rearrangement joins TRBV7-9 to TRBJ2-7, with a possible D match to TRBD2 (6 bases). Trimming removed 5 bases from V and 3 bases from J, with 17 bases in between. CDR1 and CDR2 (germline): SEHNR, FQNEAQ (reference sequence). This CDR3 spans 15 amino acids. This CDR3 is CASSPSQTGSYEQYF. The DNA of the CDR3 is TGTGCCAGCAGCCCATCCCAAACCGGGAGCTACGAGCAGTACTTC.

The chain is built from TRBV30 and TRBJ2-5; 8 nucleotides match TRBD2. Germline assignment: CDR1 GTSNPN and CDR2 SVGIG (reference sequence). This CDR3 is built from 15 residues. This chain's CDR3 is CGEYIGGRTQETQYF. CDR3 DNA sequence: TGTGGGGAATACATCGGCGGGAGGACCCAAGAGACCCAGTACTTC.